This passage covers 24 T cell receptor beta chains from one sample sequenced in a study of T-cell reconstitution after alpha-beta-depleted transplantation in children. Preparation of the TCRbeta library was carried out with unique molecular identifiers. TCRdb reprocessed the PCR reads via MiXCR and lists one record per CDR3 protein. The table lists about 830,000 distinct CDR3 sequences, roughly 15% of them singletons. The sequences come from PBMCs, mostly from graft donor cells, collected 360 days after TCRalphabeta/CD19-depleted stem cell transplant. The receptor set was obtained from a male patient aged 10 to 17 who had a stem cell transplant for acute lymphoblastic leukemia, so the T cells may come from the graft donor.

J is TRBJ1-6 and V is TRBV7-2; no firm D call. CDR1 and CDR2 (germline): SGHTA, FQGNSA. CDR3 length: 16 amino acids. V was clipped by 5 bases and J by 4 bases, with 15 bases between them. CDR3 sequence reads: CASSAGRISYNSPLHF. DNA of the CDR3: TGTGCCAGCAGCGCTGGACGGATTTCTTATAATTCACCCCTCCACTTT. The entire variable domain, with the rest obtained from reference TRBV7-2 and TRBJ1-6, is as follows: GAGVSQSPSNKVTEKGKDVELRCDPISGHTALYWYRQSLGQGLEFLIYFQGNSAPDKSGLPSDRFSAERTGGSVSTLTIQRTQQEDSAVYLCASSAGRISYNSPLHFGNGTRLTVT.

A few counts support this clonotype. The J gene is TRBJ2-3, the V gene TRBV29-1, with D tentatively TRBD2 (5 bases). CDR1 SQVTM and CDR2 ANQGSEA come from the germline V gene. The CDR3 has 14 amino acids. V lost 2 bases and J lost 2, with 11 bases in between. The CDR3 nucleotides read TGCAGCGTTGAACTCGGACTCTACACAGATACGCAGTATTTT. Its protein is CSVELGLYTDTQYF.

This clonotype was observed many times. This sequence joins TRBV7-9 and TRBJ1-2, with D perhaps matching TRBD1 (5 bases). Trimming pared 5 bases from V and 0 bases from J, leaving 16 bases between. The CDR3 is made up of 16 amino acids. Germline values: CDR1 SEHNR, CDR2 FQNEAQ (reference sequence). The CDR3 sequence is CASSPHFSGTNYGYTF. CDR3 DNA: TGTGCCAGCAGCCCCCATTTTTCAGGGACTAACTATGGCTACACCTTC.

The table lists this clonotype with a few counts. J is TRBJ2-5 and V is TRBV6-5; D tentatively reads TRBD1 or TRBD2 (5 bases each). This CDR3 region has 14 residues. Between the trimmed V and J ends, which lost 3 bases and 3 bases, there was a span of 11 bases. Looked up from germline, CDR1 is MNHEY and CDR2 is SVGAGI. The CDR3 coding sequence is TGTGCCAGCAGTTATGAGGGCAGGGAAGAGACCCAGTACTTC. Its translation is CASSYEGREETQYF.

This clonotype was seen a handful of times. This chain links TRBV7-6 with TRBJ1-1; tentative D call: TRBD1 (5 bases). Germline lookup yields CDR1 SGHVS and CDR2 FNYEAQ. The CDR3 contains 16 residues. Trimming cost V 5 bases and J 4 bases, with 20 bases left between them. The CDR3 sequence: CASSEEVMGVSTEAFF. The CDR3 region has the DNA TGTGCCAGCAGCGAAGAAGTAATGGGGGTGAGCACTGAAGCTTTCTTT.

This clonotype appeared a few times. The genes are TRBV5-1 and TRBJ2-6, with D perhaps matching TRBD1 or TRBD2 (5 bases each). Germline lookup yields CDR1 SGHRS and CDR2 YFSETQ. The CDR3 is 16 residues long. V was pared by 0 bases and J by 4 bases, with 11 bases between. CDR3 nucleotides: TGCGCCAGCAGCTTGGCCGTGGGGACCGGGGCCAACGTCCTGACTTTC. Protein: CASSLAVGTGANVLTF.

This clonotype has just a few counts. V and J are TRBV13 and TRBJ2-7; D not resolved. V was cut by 5 bases and J by 6 bases, with 17 bases left in between. The CDR3 runs to 14 residues. Germline V gene lookup returns CDR1 PRHDT and CDR2 FYEKMQ (reference sequence). CDR3 nucleotide sequence: TGTGCCAGCAGCATCACGGGCCTACGGCCCGAGCAGTACTTC. This sequence encodes CASSITGLRPEQYF.

This clonotype was picked up a small number of times. The rearrangement joins TRBV10-3 to TRBJ1-6; D is unresolved. From germline, CDR1 is ENHRY and CDR2 SYGVKD. With 4 bases removed from V and 10 bases from J, the gap between germline ends came to 11 bases. The CDR3 contains 13 residues. CDR3 in amino acids: CAISGEPRSPLHF. The CDR3 DNA reads as TGTGCCATCAGTGGGGAGCCTCGGTCACCCCTCCACTTT.

A few counts support this clonotype. The chain joins TRBV5-1 to TRBJ2-1, with 14 bases fitting TRBD2. Losses at the gene ends were 1 base for V and 8 bases for J; bases not matched to a gene: 17. The CDR3 is 20 amino acids. CDR1 SGHRS and CDR2 YFSETQ come from the germline V gene. For the CDR3, the DNA is TGCGCCAGCAGCTTGAGGCCGATAACACAGGGACTAGCGGGAGAAGATGAGCAGTTCTTC. Residues: CASSLRPITQGLAGEDEQFF.

This clonotype was observed a few times. This chain uses TRBV27 with TRBJ2-4; TRBD2 matches at 8 bases. Germline V gene lookup returns CDR1 MNHEY and CDR2 SMNVEV (reference sequence). V dropped 3 bases and J dropped 7; count of bases not matched to a gene: 8. The CDR3 has 15 residues. The CDR3 here is CASSLAGGVMNIQYF. DNA for the CDR3: TGTGCCAGCAGTTTGGCCGGGGGGGTGATGAACATTCAGTACTTC.

This clonotype was found many times. The gene calls are TRBV12-3 or TRBV12-4 and TRBJ2-1; no definite D call. The V and J ends lost 9 bases and 5 bases respectively, with 17 bases between them. This CDR3 region has 14 residues. The CDR3 nucleotides are TGTGCCAGTTTAATTATGGGTTCCCACAATGAGCAGTTCTTC. It translates to CASLIMGSHNEQFF.

The CDR3 coding sequence is TGTGCCAGCAACTTACGTGGGACTAGATGGGAGACCCAGTACTTC. Its protein product is CASNLRGTRWETQYF. This chain connects TRBV28 to TRBJ2-5; 8 positions agree with TRBD2. Trimming took 7 bases from V and 5 from J; bases not matched to a gene: 12. The CDR3 extends over 15 amino acids. Germline CDR1 reads MDHEN; CDR2 reads SYDVKM.

This clonotype has more than one count but fewer than ten. The chain couples TRBV12-5 to TRBJ1-1; D unresolved. The germline gives CDR1 LGHNT, CDR2 FRNRAP. Between the trimmed V and J ends, which lost 7 bases and 6 bases, there was a span of 15 bases. The CDR3 extends over 13 amino acids. As DNA, the CDR3 is TGTGCTAGTGCGACGGTGAACATCGCTGAAGCTTTCTTT. The encoded protein is CASATVNIAEAFF.

This sequence joins TRBV5-5 and TRBJ2-4; D gene unclear. With 0 bases removed from V and 4 bases from J, the gap between germline ends came to 11 bases. This CDR3 region has 15 residues. Germline V gene lookup returns CDR1 SGHKS and CDR2 YYEKEE (reference sequence). CDR3 nucleotides: TGTGCCAGCAGCTTGGGTCTAGGCAGGAAAAACATTCAGTACTTC. It is translated as CASSLGLGRKNIQYF.

In this sample, this clonotype turned up a few times. The genes are TRBV18 and TRBJ2-5; 10 bases line up with TRBD2. The V and J ends lost 2 bases and 2 bases, in that order; junction bases with no gene match: 5. CDR1 and CDR2 from the germline V gene are KGHSH and LQKENI. The CDR3 spans 16 residues. The CDR3 region is CASSPKGLAAQETQYF. In DNA form, the CDR3 reads TGTGCCAGCTCACCAAAAGGACTAGCGGCTCAAGAGACCCAGTACTTC.

This clonotype was picked up many times. V and J are TRBV12-3 or TRBV12-4 and TRBJ2-1; maybe TRBD1 (5 bases). There are 12 residues in the CDR3. V was cut by 5 bases and J by 16 bases, with 18 bases left in between. The CDR3 nucleotides read TGTGCCAGCAGTCAGCAAGGGGTGGGCCACTTCTTC. Amino acid sequence: CASSQQGVGHFF.

A few counts support this clonotype. The chain combines TRBV9 with TRBJ2-1; maybe TRBD2 (6 bases). Germline lookup yields CDR1 SGDLS and CDR2 YYNGEE. V was clipped by 4 bases and J by 1 base, with 15 bases between them. The CDR3 is 16 residues long. The CDR3 DNA is TGTGCCAGCAGCCAACGACTAGAAGGGTCCTACAATGAGCAGTTCTTC. Translating gives CASSQRLEGSYNEQFF.

This clonotype was counted a few times. V usage is TRBV19 and J usage is TRBJ2-7; 7 nucleotides line up with TRBD2. Losses at the gene ends were 6 bases for V and 3 bases for J; bases not matched to a gene: 8. CDR3 length: 14 residues. Germline CDR1 LNHDA, CDR2 SQIVND (reference sequence). The CDR3 loop reads CASRREGSNYEQYF. The DNA of the CDR3 is TGTGCCAGTAGAAGGGAGGGGTCCAACTACGAGCAGTACTTC.

This clonotype was counted many times. The chain's CDR3 is CASSPSTSGSTQYF. CDR3 DNA sequence: TGTGCCAGCAGTCCCTCCACTAGCGGATCGACCCAGTACTTC. V is TRBV12-3 or TRBV12-4 and J is TRBJ2-5; the match to TRBD2 covers 8 bases. The CDR3 is 14 residues long. The ends lost 5 bases at V and 7 bases at J; junction bases unmatched: 9.

This clonotype has at least ten counts. The chain has TRBV5-1 and TRBJ2-7; 8 bases are shared with TRBD1. Germline V gene data show CDR1 as SGHRS and CDR2 as YFSETQ. V was pared by 4 bases and J by 6 bases, with 9 bases of the junction left unmatched. The CDR3 runs to 14 residues. The CDR3 sequence is CASSTGQGGSEQYF. Here the CDR3 DNA reads TGCGCCAGCAGCACCGGACAGGGTGGGAGCGAGCAGTACTTC.

This clonotype came up many times. The chain employs TRBV5-4 and TRBJ2-7; D gene unclear. This CDR3 region has 17 residues. Germline CDR1 SGHNT, CDR2 YYREEE (reference sequence). V lost 1 base and J 2 bases, leaving 19 bases between the germline ends. The CDR3 DNA sequence: TGTGCCAGCAGCTTGCAGAAGGGCGGTATAACAACCTACGAGCAGTACTTC. It encodes CASSLQKGGITTYEQYF.

CDR3 nucleotides: TGTGCCAGCAGCCAAGTCGGGACGGCTGTCTACGAGCAGTACTTC. This translates into CASSQVGTAVYEQYF. This chain links TRBV3-1 with TRBJ2-7; D is possibly TRBD1 or TRBD2 (5 bases each). V lost 1 base and J lost 3, with 13 bases in between. The CDR3 totals 15 residues. The germline V gene has CDR1 LGHDT and CDR2 YNNKEL (reference sequence).

The chain links TRBV28 to TRBJ2-7; D could derive from TRBD1 or TRBD2 (5 bases each). Germline V gene sequence: CDR1 MDHEN, CDR2 SYDVKM. This CDR3 comprises 11 residues. The V gene lost 3 bases and the J gene lost 8 bases, with 8 bases spanning the gap. As DNA, the CDR3 is TGTGCCAGCAGTTTTGAGGGGAAGCAGTACTTC. Translating gives CASSFEGKQYF.

This clonotype turned up a few times. Here the CDR3 reads CASSTGTGFYGYTF. In DNA form, the CDR3 reads TGTGCCAGTAGTACCGGGACAGGGTTCTATGGCTACACCTTC. The chain links TRBV19 to TRBJ1-2; TRBD1 aligns across 9 bases. The V and J ends lost 4 bases and 4 bases, in that order; junction bases with no gene match: 4. The CDR3 sequence is 14 residues long. The germline CDR1 and CDR2 sequences are LNHDA and SQIVND (reference sequence).